The rows below give T cell receptor beta chains drawn from one sample of a study of cytotoxic CD8 clonotypes in ibrutinib-treated CLL. Only in-frame clones appear in the TCRdb table, and some are missing; sequencing was by immunoSEQ multiplex PCR. This table holds 200,000 or so clones, roughly 65% found once. This material consisted of PBMCs, taken after 12 months of ibrutinib treatment. The source of these receptors is a human donor with chronic lymphocytic leukemia. Both conserved end residues are part of each CDR3. The D gene is left open where the match is weak. Some rows mark clone size as missing; the rest say once, few, many or name a class of expanded clone.

D: TRBD1; size: .; J: TRBJ1-3; V: TRBV9; length: 18; CDR3: CASSVGAGDRRPGNTIYF; DNA: TGTGCCAGCAGCGTAGGCGCAGGGGACAGACGACCTGGAAACACCATATATTTT
D: .; size: .; J: TRBJ1-3; V: TRBV9; length: 13; CDR3: CASSGVTGNTIYF; DNA: TGTGCCAGCAGCGGGGTGACAGGAAACACCATATATTTT
D: TRBD1; size: .; J: TRBJ1-2; V: TRBV7-9; length: 15; CDR3: CASSLVSGGSYGYTF; DNA: TGTGCCAGCAGCTTAGTCTCAGGGGGATCCTATGGCTACACCTTC
D: .; size: .; J: TRBJ2-5; V: TRBV11-3; length: 15; CDR3: CASSESDRFQETQYF; DNA: TGTGCCAGCAGCGAAAGTGACAGGTTCCAAGAGACCCAGTACTTC
D: .; size: few; J: TRBJ1-1; V: TRBV28; length: 14; CDR3: CATLSGQVNTEAFF; DNA: TGTGCCACTCTCTCGGGGCAGGTGAACACTGAAGCTTTCTTT
D: .; size: .; J: TRBJ2-3; V: TRBV29-1; length: 13; CDR3: CSVEAGITDTQYF; DNA: TGCAGCGTTGAAGCGGGAATCACAGATACGCAGTATTTT
D: .; size: .; J: TRBJ2-3; V: TRBV5-4; length: 13; CDR3: CASSLRAVDTQYF; DNA: TGTGCCAGCAGCTTAAGAGCGGTCGATACGCAGTATTTT
D: .; size: .; J: TRBJ2-3; V: TRBV30; length: 13; CDR3: CAWGYGPSDTQYF; DNA: TGTGCCTGGGGATATGGCCCGTCAGATACGCAGTATTTT
D: TRBD1; size: few; J: TRBJ1-5; V: TRBV6-6; length: 13; CDR3: CASGDRGYGPQHF; DNA: TGTGCCAGCGGGGACAGGGGGTACGGGCCCCAGCATTTT
D: TRBD1; size: once; J: TRBJ2-5; V: TRBV9; length: 13; CDR3: CASSARDRGEQYF; DNA: TGTGCCAGCAGCGCGAGGGACAGGGGGGAGCAGTACTTC
D: .; size: .; J: TRBJ2-3; V: TRBV5-1; length: 16; CDR3: CASSLVGRGSPDTQYF; DNA: TGCGCCAGCAGCTTGGTCGGCAGGGGCTCTCCAGATACGCAGTATTTT
D: TRBD2; size: once; J: TRBJ2-1; V: TRBV6-1; length: 16; CDR3: CASSDRTSGSLHEQFF; DNA: TGTGCCAGCAGTGATAGGACTAGCGGGAGTCTTCATGAGCAGTTCTTC
D: .; size: .; J: TRBJ2-5; V: TRBV30; length: 12; CDR3: CAWNKWQETQYF; DNA: TGTGCCTGGAACAAGTGGCAAGAGACCCAGTACTTC
D: .; size: .; J: TRBJ2-7; V: TRBV29-1; length: 14; CDR3: CSVVPQGNSYEQYF; DNA: TGCAGCGTCGTCCCTCAGGGTAACTCCTACGAGCAGTACTTC
D: TRBD1; size: .; J: TRBJ2-7; V: TRBV28; length: 15; CDR3: CASSSGGTGIHEQYF; DNA: TGTGCCAGCAGTTCCGGCGGGACAGGGATACACGAGCAGTACTTC
D: .; size: .; J: TRBJ2-3; V: TRBV27; length: 14; CDR3: CASSLGMPGDTQYF; DNA: TGTGCCAGCAGTTTAGGGATGCCTGGGGATACGCAGTATTTT
D: TRBD1; size: .; J: TRBJ1-5; V: TRBV30; length: 13; CDR3: CAGNRGSNQPQHF; DNA: TGTGCCGGAAACAGGGGTAGCAATCAGCCCCAGCATTTT
D: .; size: .; J: TRBJ2-7; V: TRBV9; length: 13; CDR3: CASSVGTAYEQYF; DNA: TGTGCCAGCAGCGTCGGGACGGCCTACGAGCAGTACTTC
D: .; size: few; J: TRBJ2-7; V: TRBV11-2; length: 13; CDR3: CASSQGGLYEQYF; DNA: TGTGCCAGCAGCCAAGGAGGCCTATACGAGCAGTACTTC
D: .; size: .; J: TRBJ2-6; V: TRBV4-1; length: 17; CDR3: CASSPQEGAKGANVLTF; DNA: TGCGCCAGCAGCCCGCAGGAGGGGGCTAAGGGGGCCAACGTCCTGACTTTC
D: TRBD2; size: .; J: TRBJ2-1; V: TRBV29-1; length: 16; CDR3: CSVDSSLSGRREEQFF; DNA: TGCAGCGTCGATTCCAGTCTTAGCGGGAGGAGGGAGGAGCAGTTCTTC
D: .; size: .; J: TRBJ2-7; V: TRBV5-1; length: 12; CDR3: CASSLMLDEQYF; DNA: TGCGCCAGCAGCTTGATGTTGGACGAGCAGTACTTC